This T cell receptor (beta chain) was sequenced during a study of blood T cell repertoires in COVID-19. Assay: immunoSEQ multiplex PCR; the TCRdb copy retains only in-frame clones and omits some. Among about 89,000 clones listed, roughly 78% were seen once. Germline loops: CDR1 SNHLY, CDR2 FYNNEI. Trimming removed 6 bases from V and 10 bases from J, with 12 bases in between. The CDR3 length is 11 residues. This chain uses TRBV2 with TRBJ1-1; D is perhaps TRBD1 (6 bases). Sequenced material: peripheral blood. This sequence originates from a woman older than 75 with acute or convalescent COVID-19. The CDR3 protein is CASRYPGVAFF. CDR3 nucleotides: TGTGCCAGCAGGTACCCAGGGGTAGCTTTCTTT.